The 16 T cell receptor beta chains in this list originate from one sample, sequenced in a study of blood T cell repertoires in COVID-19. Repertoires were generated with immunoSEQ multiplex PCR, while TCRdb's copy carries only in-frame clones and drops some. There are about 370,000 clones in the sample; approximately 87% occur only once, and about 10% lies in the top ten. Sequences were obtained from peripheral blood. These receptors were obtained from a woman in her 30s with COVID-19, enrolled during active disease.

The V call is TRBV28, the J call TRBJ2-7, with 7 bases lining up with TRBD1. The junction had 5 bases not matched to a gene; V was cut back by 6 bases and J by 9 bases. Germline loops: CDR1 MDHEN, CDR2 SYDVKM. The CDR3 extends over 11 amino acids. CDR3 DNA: TGTGCCAGCAGAGAGACAGGGAGGCAGTACTTC. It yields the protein CASRETGRQYF.

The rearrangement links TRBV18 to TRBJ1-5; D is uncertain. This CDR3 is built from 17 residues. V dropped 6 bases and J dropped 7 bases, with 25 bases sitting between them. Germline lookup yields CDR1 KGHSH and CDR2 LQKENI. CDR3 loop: CASSLSGGTAVPQPQHF. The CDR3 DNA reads TGTGCCAGCTCCCTCTCCGGAGGAACAGCGGTCCCGCAGCCCCAGCATTTT.

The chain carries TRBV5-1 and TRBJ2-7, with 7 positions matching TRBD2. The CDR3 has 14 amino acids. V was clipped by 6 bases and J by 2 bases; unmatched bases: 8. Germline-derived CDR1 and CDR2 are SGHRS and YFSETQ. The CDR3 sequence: CASTSHAGAYEQYF. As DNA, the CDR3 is TGCGCCAGCACGTCCCACGCGGGAGCCTACGAGCAGTACTTC.

CDR3 sequence reads: CASSLRTVRETQYF. CDR3 DNA: TGCGCCAGCAGCTTAAGGACAGTCCGAGAGACCCAGTACTTC. This rearrangement joins TRBV5-1 to TRBJ2-5; possible D gene TRBD1, 6 bases. V was shortened by 2 bases and J by 4 bases, with 12 bases between the two germline ends. Germline V CDR1 and CDR2: SGHRS, YFSETQ. This CDR3 is built from 14 residues.

The CDR3 bases are TGTGCCAGCAGTTACTTACAGGGCATCCCCAATTCACCCCTCCACTTT. Translated: CASSYLQGIPNSPLHF. The chain joins TRBV6-5 to TRBJ1-6, with D possibly being TRBD1 (6 bases). This CDR3 contains 16 residues. Between the trimmed V and J ends, which lost 1 base and 7 bases, there was a span of 14 bases. Germline loops: CDR1 MNHEY, CDR2 SVGAGI.

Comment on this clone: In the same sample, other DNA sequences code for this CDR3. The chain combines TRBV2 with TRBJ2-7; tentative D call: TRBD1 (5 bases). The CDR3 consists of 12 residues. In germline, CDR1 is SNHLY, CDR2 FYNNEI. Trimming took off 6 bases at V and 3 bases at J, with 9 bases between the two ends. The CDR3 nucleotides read TGTGCCAGCAGGGCGACAGTCTACGAGCAGTACTTC. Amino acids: CASRATVYEQYF.

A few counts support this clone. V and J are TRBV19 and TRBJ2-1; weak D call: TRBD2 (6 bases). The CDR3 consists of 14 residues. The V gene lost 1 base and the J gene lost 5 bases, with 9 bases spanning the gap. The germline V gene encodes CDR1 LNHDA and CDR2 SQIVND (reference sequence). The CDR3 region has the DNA TGTGCCAGTAGTATAGTCCTAGCGCACAATGAGCAGTTCTTC. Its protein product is CASSIVLAHNEQFF.

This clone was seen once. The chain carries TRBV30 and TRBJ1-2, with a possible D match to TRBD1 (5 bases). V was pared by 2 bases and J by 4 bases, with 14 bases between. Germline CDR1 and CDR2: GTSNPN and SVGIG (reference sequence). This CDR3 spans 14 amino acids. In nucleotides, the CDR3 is TGTGCCTGGAGTAGGGCCCAGGGCTTCTATGGCTACACCTTC. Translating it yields CAWSRAQGFYGYTF.

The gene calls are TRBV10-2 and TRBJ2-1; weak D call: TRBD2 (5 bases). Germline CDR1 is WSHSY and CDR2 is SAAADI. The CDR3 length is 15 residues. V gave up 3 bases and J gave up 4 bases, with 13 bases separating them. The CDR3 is CASSEGGRAYNEQFF. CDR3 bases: TGCGCCAGCAGTGAAGGTGGGAGAGCGTACAATGAGCAGTTCTTC.

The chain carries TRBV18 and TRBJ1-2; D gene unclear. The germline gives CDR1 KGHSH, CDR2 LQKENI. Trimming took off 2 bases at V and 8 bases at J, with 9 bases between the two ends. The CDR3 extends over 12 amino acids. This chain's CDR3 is CASSPYSSGYTF. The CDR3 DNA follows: TGTGCCAGCTCACCATACTCTAGCGGCTACACCTTC. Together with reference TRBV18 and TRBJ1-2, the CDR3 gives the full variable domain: NAGVMQNPRHLVRRRGQEARLRCSPMKGHSHVYWYRQLPEEGLKFMVYLQKENIIDESGMPKERFSAEFPKEGPSILRIQQVVRGDSAAYFCASSPYSSGYTFGSGTRLTVV.

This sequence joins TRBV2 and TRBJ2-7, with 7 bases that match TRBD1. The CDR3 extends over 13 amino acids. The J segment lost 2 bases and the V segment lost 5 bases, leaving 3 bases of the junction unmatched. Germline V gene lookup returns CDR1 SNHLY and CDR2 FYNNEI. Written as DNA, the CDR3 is TGTGCCAGCAGTAGGGACAGCCCCTACGAGCAGTACTTC. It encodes CASSRDSPYEQYF. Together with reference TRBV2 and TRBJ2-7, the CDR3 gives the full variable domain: EPEVTQTPSHQVTQMGQEVILRCVPISNHLYFYWYRQILGQKVEFLVSFYNNEISEKSEIFDDQFSVERPDGSNFTLKIRSTKLEDSAMYFCASSRDSPYEQYFGPGTRLTVT.

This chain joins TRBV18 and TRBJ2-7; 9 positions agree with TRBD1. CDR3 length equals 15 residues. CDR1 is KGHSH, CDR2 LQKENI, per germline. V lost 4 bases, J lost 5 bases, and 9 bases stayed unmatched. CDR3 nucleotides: TGTGCCAGCTCACTGACGGGACAGGGAAACGACGAGCAGTACTTC. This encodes CASSLTGQGNDEQYF.

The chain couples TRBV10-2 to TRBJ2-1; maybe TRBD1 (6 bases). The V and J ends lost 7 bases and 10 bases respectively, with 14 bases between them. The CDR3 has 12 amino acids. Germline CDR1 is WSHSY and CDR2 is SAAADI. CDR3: CASNQGSREQFF. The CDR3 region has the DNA TGCGCCAGCAACCAGGGGTCTCGAGAGCAGTTCTTC.

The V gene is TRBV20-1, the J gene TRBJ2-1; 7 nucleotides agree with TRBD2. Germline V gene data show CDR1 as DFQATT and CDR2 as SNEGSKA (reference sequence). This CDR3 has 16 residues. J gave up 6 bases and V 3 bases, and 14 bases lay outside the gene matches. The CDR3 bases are TGCAGTGCTAGTGGAGCGCCCACTAGCGAACTCAATGAGCAGTTCTTC. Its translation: CSASGAPTSELNEQFF.

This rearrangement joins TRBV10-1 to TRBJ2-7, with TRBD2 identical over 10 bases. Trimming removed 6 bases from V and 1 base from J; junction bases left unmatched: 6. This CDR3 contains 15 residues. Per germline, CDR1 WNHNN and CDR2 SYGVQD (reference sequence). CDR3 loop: CASSPGTSASYEQYF. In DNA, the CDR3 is TGCGCCAGCAGCCCCGGGACTAGCGCTTCCTACGAGCAGTACTTC.

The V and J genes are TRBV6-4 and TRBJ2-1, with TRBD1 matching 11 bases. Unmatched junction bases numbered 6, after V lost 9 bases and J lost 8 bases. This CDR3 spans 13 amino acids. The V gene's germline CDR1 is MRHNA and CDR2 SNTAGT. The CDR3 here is CARSGTGGYEQFF. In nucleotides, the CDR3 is TGTGCCAGATCCGGGACAGGGGGTTATGAGCAGTTCTTC.